The clone carrying this TCR beta chain was seen only a few times. Its specificity is unknown. The record originates from a study of T-cell memory formation after mild COVID-19. Findings of the study overall: Those CD4+ clones that contracted were mainly in CM and EM (CD8+ ones in EMRA).

In TCRdb, the 5' RACE reads were re-called with MiXCR into one record per CDR3 protein. This sample carries almost 250,000 distinct CDR3 sequences, 15% of them seen once, and the ten largest clones take 2.1%. Trimming cost V 3 bases and J 4 bases; bases outside gene matches: 7. The CDR3 is 15 residues long. Germline V gene data show CDR1 as SNHLY and CDR2 as FYNNEI. The receptor was derived from an adult woman who had mild COVID-19 (a few samples of this study predate the infection). Cell type and time point are not known. The chain joins TRBV2 to TRBJ2-5; 8 bases map to TRBD1. The sequencing input was PBMCs or a T cell subset sorted from them (not recorded which). The CDR3 loop is CASSDDRGTGETQYF. The CDR3 bases are TGTGCCAGCAGTGACGACAGGGGAACGGGAGAGACCCAGTACTTC. The whole variable domain, remainder taken from reference TRBV2 and TRBJ2-5, is EPEVTQTPSHQVTQMGQEVILRCVPISNHLYFYWYRQILGQKVEFLVSFYNNEISEKSEIFDDQFSVERPDGSNFTLKIRSTKLEDSAMYFCASSDDRGTGETQYFGPGTRLLVL.